The clone carrying this T cell receptor (beta chain) was counted only a few times. This sample is drawn from a study of CD8 T cells in Susac syndrome. Trimming pared 1 base from V and 5 bases from J, leaving 10 bases between. The germline V gene has CDR1 SGHNT and CDR2 YYREEE (reference sequence). The CDR3 is 13 residues long. Roughly 0.45 to 1 ug RNA was reverse transcribed with random hexamers. MiXCR, run by TCRdb on the immunoSEQ multiplex PCR reads, gives a single entry per CDR3 protein. The sample consists of 150,000 to 200,000 distinct CDR3 sequences, 80% to 95% of them appearing once. The TCR comes from a human donor in good health. Sample: CD4+ T cells from PBMCs. This rearrangement joins TRBV5-4 to TRBJ2-7; tentatively, D is TRBD1 (5 bases). The CDR3, as DNA: TGTGCCAGCAGCTTGTCAGGGTCGGACGAGCAGTACTTC. It codes for CASSLSGSDEQYF.